These T cell receptor beta chains were read from a single sample in a study of T-cell reconstitution after alpha-beta-depleted transplantation in children. Via MiXCR, TCRdb re-called the PCR reads, giving one row per CDR3 protein. The repertoire consists of a few hundred thousand distinct CDR3 sequences, with approximately 42% occurring once and the leading ten covering around a quarter. Source: PBMCs, taken before TCRalphabeta/CD19-depleted stem cell transplant. Receptor source: a girl aged 2-15 years with aplastic anemia, due to receive a stem cell transplant. Each CDR3 is given with its conserved first and last residue. Each record gives: J gene, V gene, D gene, clone size, CDR3 DNA, CDR3 protein. The D gene is left open where the match is weak. For some rows the clone size is stated as once, few or many, or as a class when expanded; others skip it.

>TRBJ2-7|TRBV7-2|NA|few
TGTGCCAGCAGCTCTGGGGGGGGCCCTTCCTACGAGCAGTACTTC
CASSSGGGPSYEQYF
>TRBJ2-2|TRBV24-1|TRBD2|many
TGTGCCACCAGTGATCCTAGCGGGAGGAGCGGGGAGCTGTTTTTT
CATSDPSGRSGELFF
>TRBJ1-5|TRBV20-1|NA|few
TGCAGTGCCCAAAGGGAGGGTCAGCCCCAGCATTTT
CSAQREGQPQHF
>TRBJ2-5|TRBV7-9|TRBD2|many
TGTGCCAGCAGCTTCCAGGGACTAGCGGGAGGAGAGACCCAGTACTTC
CASSFQGLAGGETQYF
>TRBJ2-5|TRBV25-1|NA|NA
TGTGCCAGCAGTGAATCCAGACTTGGATCAGAGACCCAGTACTTC
CASSESRLGSETQYF
>TRBJ2-7|TRBV29-1|TRBD2|many
TGCAGCGTTGTGGTAGCGGGAGGGTACGAGCAGTACTTC
CSVVVAGGYEQYF
>TRBJ2-3|TRBV7-6|NA|many
TGTGCCAGCAGCTCCTACGGGGGATCTAGCACAGATACGCAGTATTTT
CASSSYGGSSTDTQYF
>TRBJ2-2|TRBV7-9|NA|NA
TGTGCCAACAGCTACTCTGAGACGAACACCGGGGAGTTGTTTTTC
CANSYSETNTGELFF
>TRBJ2-1|TRBV5-1|NA|many
TGCGCCAGCAGCTGGGGGGGGCAAGCCTACAATGAGCAGTTCTTC
CASSWGGQAYNEQFF
>TRBJ2-3|TRBV7-2|NA|once
TGTGCCAGCAGCTCATTCCGTGGGGTCGCAGATACGCAGTATTTT
CASSSFRGVADTQYF
>TRBJ2-2|TRBV7-2|NA|NA
TGTGCCAGCAGCTTCGGCCCGGGGAGCAACACCGGGGAGCTGTTTTTT
CASSFGPGSNTGELFF
>TRBJ2-3|TRBV15|TRBD2|NA
TGTGCCACCAGCAGAGATCGCCGGCTAGCGGCCCGAAGCACAGATACGCAGTATTTT
CATSRDRRLAARSTDTQYF
>TRBJ2-6|TRBV7-2|NA|NA
TGTGCCAGCAGCTTAGCACAGGTAGACCTGACTTTC
CASSLAQVDLTF
>TRBJ2-6|TRBV28|TRBD1|NA
TGTGCCAGCAGTTTACGCAGACAGGGTCCTCACTCTGGGGCCAACGTCCTGACTTTC
CASSLRRQGPHSGANVLTF
>TRBJ1-2|TRBV7-2|NA|many
TGTGCCAGCAGCTTAGGAGTGCAGGATGGCTACACCTTC
CASSLGVQDGYTF
>TRBJ2-5|TRBV5-1|NA|many
TGCGCCAGCAGCTTGCCTCAGACAGGGGACTATCAAGAGACCCAGTACTTC
CASSLPQTGDYQETQYF
>TRBJ1-1|TRBV6-1|TRBD1|once
TGTGCCAGCAGTGAAGGCAGGGGGCTTGCGAACACTGAAGCTTTCTTT
CASSEGRGLANTEAFF
>TRBJ2-7|TRBV29-1|TRBD2|many
TGCAGCGTTGAAGATCAGCTAGCGGGACAGCTCTACGAGCAGTACTTC
CSVEDQLAGQLYEQYF